Listed here are 15 T cell receptor beta chains from one sample, sequenced in a study of blood T cell repertoires in COVID-19. Only in-frame clones appear in the TCRdb table, and some are missing; sequencing was by immunoSEQ multiplex PCR. The sample holds around 250,000 clones; 75% to 90% are singletons and the top ten take 2.5% to 3%. The sequenced sample consisted of peripheral blood. Receptors were obtained from a woman aged 25 to 45 with active or convalescent COVID-19.

CDR3 DNA sequence: TGTGCCAGCAGTTTAGGACAGGGGGTGAACAATCAGCCCCAGCATTTT. Translation: CASSLGQGVNNQPQHF. The chain has TRBV6-2 or TRBV6-3 and TRBJ1-5, with 10 bases identical to TRBD1. The CDR3 extends over 16 amino acids. Germline CDR1 reads MNHEY; CDR2 reads SVGEGT. V dropped 4 bases and J dropped 3; count of bases not matched to a gene: 6.

CDR3 residues: CASSQDDRSGYGYTF. In DNA, the CDR3 is TGTGCCAGCAGCCAAGATGACAGGAGTGGCTATGGCTACACCTTC. The V call is TRBV4-2, the J call TRBJ1-2; D perhaps matches TRBD1 (6 bases). V was cut by 0 bases and J by 4 bases, with 12 bases left in between. Germline loops: CDR1 LGHNA, CDR2 YNFKEQ. The CDR3 covers 15 residues.

This clone was detected a few times. The chain employs TRBV2 and TRBJ1-3; D is possibly TRBD1 (6 bases). The CDR3 covers 13 residues. Per the germline V gene, CDR1 is SNHLY and CDR2 is FYNNEI. V was pared by 8 bases and J by 2 bases, with 10 bases between. The CDR3 bases are TGTGCCAGCCTGGGACAAACTGGAAACACCATATATTTT. Its protein product is CASLGQTGNTIYF.

This chain connects TRBV18 to TRBJ1-5; D call uncertain. The V end was cut by 4 bases, the J end by 0 bases, with 10 bases between. The CDR3 is made up of 15 amino acids. Germline lookup yields CDR1 KGHSH and CDR2 LQKENI. CDR3: CASSQSRYSNQPQHF. The CDR3 bases are TGTGCCAGCTCACAATCTAGGTATAGCAATCAGCCCCAGCATTTT.

The chain is built from TRBV5-8 and TRBJ2-1; 10 nucleotides agree with TRBD1. V lost 1 base to trimming and J lost 2 bases; unmatched junction nucleotides: 3. The CDR3 runs 16 residues. In germline, CDR1 is SGHTS, CDR2 YDEGEE. The CDR3 DNA sequence: TGTGCCAGCAGCTTGCGGGACAGGGGCGCCTACAATGAGCAGTTCTTC. Its protein product is CASSLRDRGAYNEQFF.

The rearrangement links TRBV7-9 to TRBJ2-7, with a tentative D call TRBD1 (5 bases). Trimming pared 5 bases from V and 6 bases from J, leaving 11 bases between. CDR1 is SEHNR, CDR2 FQNEAQ, per germline (reference sequence). This CDR3 region has 12 residues. CDR3 sequence reads: CASSRQGLEQYF. The CDR3 DNA is TGTGCCAGCAGCCGCCAGGGCCTCGAGCAGTACTTC.

The V gene is TRBV4-1, the J gene TRBJ1-6; unclear D gene. V lost 2 bases, J lost 7 bases, and 15 bases lay in between. Germline V gives CDR1 MGHRA, CDR2 YSYEKL. CDR3 length equals 16 residues. The CDR3 DNA reads as TGCGCCAGCAGCCAATTCTACGGATTCAGGAATTCACCCCTCCACTTT. The encoded protein is CASSQFYGFRNSPLHF.

The chain is built from TRBV30 and TRBJ1-2, with D possibly TRBD1 on 5 matching bases. Germline-derived CDR1 and CDR2 are GTSNPN and SVGIG (reference sequence). The V end was cut by 3 bases, the J end by 8 bases, with 16 bases between. The CDR3 has 13 amino acids. As DNA, the CDR3 is TGTGCCTGGAGCGAAACCCCCCAGGGAGGCTACACCTTC. Translating it yields CAWSETPQGGYTF.

The chain couples TRBV3-1 (or the pseudogene TRBV3-2) to TRBJ2-2; 8 bases are shared with TRBD1. Germline V gene sequence: CDR1 LGHDT, CDR2 YNNKEL (reference sequence). V dropped 7 bases and J dropped 4; count of bases not matched to a gene: 5. The CDR3 length is 14 residues. The CDR3 reads CASTRQGLTGELFF. In DNA form, the CDR3 reads TGTGCCAGCACCCGACAGGGGCTCACCGGGGAGCTGTTTTTT.

This rearrangement joins TRBV15 to TRBJ1-5; 8 bases are shared with TRBD1. Trimming cost V 0 bases and J 1 base; bases outside gene matches: 5. The CDR3 totals 17 residues. Germline CDR1 reads LNHNV; CDR2 reads YYDKDF (reference sequence). CDR3: CATSREGQGTSNQPQHF. Written as DNA, the CDR3 is TGTGCCACCAGCAGAGAAGGACAGGGTACGAGCAATCAGCCCCAGCATTTT.

The gene calls are TRBV20-1 and TRBJ1-2; the D gene is possibly TRBD1 (5 bases). Per germline, CDR1 DFQATT and CDR2 SNEGSKA (reference sequence). The CDR3 consists of 14 residues. Trimming took off 3 bases at V and 7 bases at J, with 18 bases between the two ends. Here the CDR3 DNA reads TGCAGTGCTAGTGAACTGGGGCGAGCGAGTGGCTACACCTTC. It encodes CSASELGRASGYTF.

V gene TRBV15 combines with J gene TRBJ2-5, with 9 bases that match TRBD2. The CDR3 runs to 14 residues. V was pared by 5 bases and J by 1 base, with 2 bases of the junction left unmatched. The germline V gene has CDR1 LNHNV and CDR2 YYDKDF (reference sequence). The CDR3, as DNA: TGTGCCACCAGCCCTAGCGGGGCCCAAGAGACCCAGTACTTC. Amino acids: CATSPSGAQETQYF.

V is TRBV18 and J is TRBJ1-1; possibly TRBD1 for D (6 bases). Germline CDR1 KGHSH, CDR2 LQKENI. Trimming removed 2 bases from V and 4 bases from J, with 11 bases in between. The CDR3 loop spans 14 amino acids. The CDR3 DNA is TGTGCCAGCTCACCAATAACAGGGACCACTGAAGCTTTCTTT. Protein sequence: CASSPITGTTEAFF.

This clone was picked up a small number of times. This chain links TRBV24-1 with TRBJ1-1, with 10 bases matching TRBD1. The length of the CDR3 is 17 residues. Germline lookup yields CDR1 KGHDR and CDR2 SFDVKD. After removal of 4 bases from V and 8 bases from J, the junction contained 15 bases not matched to a gene. CDR3 coding DNA: TGTGCCACCAGTGACCTATGGTGGGACAGGGGCGCCCTCGAAGCTTTCTTT. Its translation: CATSDLWWDRGALEAFF.

V is TRBV4-3 and J is TRBJ2-3; D not certain. V lost 0 bases to trimming and J lost 4 bases, with 11 bases between them. CDR3 length equals 15 residues. CDR1 and CDR2 (germline): LGHNA, YSLEER. This CDR3 is CASSQDSVKADTQYF. CDR3 DNA: TGCGCCAGCAGCCAAGATTCGGTTAAAGCAGATACGCAGTATTTT.